A selection of T cell receptor beta chains follows, all from one sample in a study of blood T cell repertoires in COVID-19. Profiling relied on immunoSEQ multiplex PCR, and the TCRdb table lists in-frame clones only, not all of them. The repertoire holds roughly 250,000 clones, with 80% to 90% as singletons. Material for sequencing was PBMCs or T cells enriched from blood (not recorded which). The receptors come from a woman under 40 who had recovered from COVID-19. Both conserved end residues are part of each CDR3. D genes are given only for firm matches. The size entry is marked missing in some rows and otherwise reads once, few, many or a size class.

size: once; D: NA; J: TRBJ2-3; V: TRBV7-9; CDR3: CASSPLGDTQYF; DNA: TGTGCCAGCAGCCCACTAGGGGATACGCAGTATTTT
size: once; D: NA; J: TRBJ1-3; V: TRBV11-2; CDR3: CASSLEGRGGNTIYF; DNA: TGTGCCAGCAGCTTAGAGGGCAGGGGTGGAAACACCATATATTTT
size: NA; D: NA; J: TRBJ1-1; V: TRBV25-1; CDR3: CASNPPRGTEAFF; DNA: TGTGCCAGCAACCCCCCTCGGGGCACTGAAGCTTTCTTT
size: NA; D: TRBD1; J: TRBJ1-4; V: TRBV5-1; CDR3: CASSRTGTGGGNEKLFF; DNA: TGCGCCAGCAGCCGAACCGGGACAGGAGGAGGTAATGAAAAACTGTTTTTT
size: NA; D: NA; J: TRBJ1-2; V: TRBV6-2/TRBV6-3; CDR3: CASSYADSGGYTF; DNA: TGTGCCAGCAGTTACGCGGACAGTGGGGGCTACACCTTC
size: NA; D: TRBD1; J: TRBJ2-7; V: TRBV10-3; CDR3: CANAKGQGDYEQYF; DNA: TGTGCCAACGCAAAGGGACAGGGGGACTACGAGCAGTACTTC
size: NA; D: NA; J: TRBJ2-5; V: TRBV7-8; CDR3: CASSRPRLTRGETQYF; DNA: TGTGCCAGCAGCCGACCCCGGTTAACAAGGGGGGAGACCCAGTACTTC
size: NA; D: TRBD2; J: TRBJ2-1; V: TRBV6-6; CDR3: CASSTRLAGVWNEQFF; DNA: TGTGCCAGCAGCACACGGCTAGCGGGAGTGTGGAATGAGCAGTTCTTC
size: NA; D: TRBD2; J: TRBJ2-2; V: TRBV5-4; CDR3: CASSLNPSGISGELFF; DNA: TGTGCCAGCAGCTTGAACCCTAGCGGGATATCCGGGGAGCTGTTTTTT
size: few; D: NA; J: TRBJ1-5; V: TRBV19; CDR3: CASSIETGLNQPQHF; DNA: TGTGCCAGTAGTATAGAAACAGGGCTCAATCAGCCCCAGCATTTT
size: NA; D: NA; J: TRBJ1-2; V: TRBV2; CDR3: CASSETGKGYGYTF; DNA: TGTGCCAGCAGTGAAACAGGGAAAGGCTATGGCTACACCTTC
size: NA; D: TRBD1; J: TRBJ1-6; V: TRBV30; CDR3: CASQGASNSPLHF; DNA: TGTGCCTCACAGGGGGCGAGTAATTCACCCCTCCACTTT
size: NA; D: NA; J: TRBJ1-1; V: TRBV27; CDR3: CASSLSQAGANTEAFF; DNA: TGTGCCAGCAGTTTATCGCAGGCAGGGGCTAACACTGAAGCTTTCTTT
size: NA; D: NA; J: TRBJ2-1; V: TRBV7-9; CDR3: CASSFVRTYNEQFF; DNA: TGTGCCAGCAGCTTTGTCAGGACCTACAATGAGCAGTTCTTC
size: NA; D: NA; J: TRBJ2-7; V: TRBV3-1/TRBV3-2; CDR3: CASSHLSSSYEQYF; DNA: TGTGCCAGCAGCCACCTAAGTAGCTCCTACGAGCAGTACTTC
size: NA; D: TRBD2; J: TRBJ2-3; V: TRBV14; CDR3: CASRRDLVTSGRILSSTDTQYF; DNA: TGTGCCAGCAGACGCGACTTAGTTACTAGCGGGAGGATACTGAGTAGCACAGATACGCAGTATTTT
size: NA; D: NA; J: TRBJ2-2; V: TRBV5-1; CDR3: CASSPPGMNTGELFF; DNA: TGCGCCAGCAGCCCTCCCGGGATGAACACCGGGGAGCTGTTTTTT
size: NA; D: TRBD1; J: TRBJ2-3; V: TRBV27; CDR3: CASSTRGGLGTDTQYF; DNA: TGTGCCAGCAGTACAAGAGGGGGCCTCGGCACAGATACGCAGTATTTT
size: NA; D: NA; J: TRBJ2-1; V: TRBV2; CDR3: CASSVAQGWDNEQFF; DNA: TGTGCCAGCAGTGTGGCCCAGGGTTGGGATAATGAGCAGTTCTTC
size: NA; D: TRBD2; J: TRBJ2-7; V: TRBV15; CDR3: CATSRGRLAGEQYF; DNA: TGTGCCACCAGCAGGGGAAGACTAGCGGGGGAGCAGTACTTC
size: NA; D: TRBD1; J: TRBJ1-4; V: TRBV25-1; CDR3: CASSDLDRGNEKLFF; DNA: TGTGCCAGCAGTGACCTGGACAGGGGGAATGAAAAACTGTTTTTT
size: NA; D: NA; J: TRBJ1-1; V: TRBV11-2; CDR3: CASSYTRDLEAFF; DNA: TGTGCCAGCAGTTATACCAGGGATCTTGAAGCTTTCTTT
size: NA; D: NA; J: TRBJ2-1; V: TRBV11-1; CDR3: CASSLNSQSYNEQFF; DNA: TGTGCCAGCAGCTTAAATAGCCAGTCCTACAATGAGCAGTTCTTC
size: NA; D: NA; J: TRBJ1-2; V: TRBV28; CDR3: CASLSERGYGYTF; DNA: TGTGCCAGCCTCTCAGAGAGAGGCTATGGCTACACCTTC
size: once; D: NA; J: TRBJ1-4; V: TRBV11-2; CDR3: CASSSTLYGANEKLFF; DNA: TGTGCCAGCAGCTCCACCCTGTACGGAGCTAATGAAAAACTGTTTTTT
size: NA; D: NA; J: TRBJ2-7; V: TRBV11-1; CDR3: CASSLFEGMYEQYF; DNA: TGTGCCAGCAGCTTATTCGAGGGAATGTACGAGCAGTACTTC
size: many; D: NA; J: TRBJ1-1; V: TRBV7-8; CDR3: CASSYGTRAFF; DNA: TGTGCCAGCAGCTACGGTACTCGAGCTTTCTTT
size: NA; D: NA; J: TRBJ1-1; V: TRBV18; CDR3: CASSLGVDTEAFF; DNA: TGTGCCAGCTCCCTAGGTGTGGACACTGAAGCTTTCTTT
size: NA; D: TRBD2; J: TRBJ2-1; V: TRBV28; CDR3: CASSLFSGGSSYNEQFF; DNA: TGTGCCAGCAGTTTATTTAGCGGGGGGAGCTCCTACAATGAGCAGTTCTTC
size: few; D: NA; J: TRBJ2-7; V: TRBV6-5; CDR3: CASSTRQSIYEQYF; DNA: TGTGCCAGCAGTACCAGACAGAGTATCTACGAGCAGTACTTC
size: once; D: TRBD1; J: TRBJ2-1; V: TRBV6-5; CDR3: CAIGQGVGEQFF; DNA: TGTGCCATCGGACAGGGGGTTGGTGAGCAGTTCTTC